The 25 T cell receptor beta chains below all came from one sample that was sequenced in a study of cytomegalovirus exposure and HLA in healthy donors. PCR involved 60 Vbeta and 13 Jbeta primers. The table came from immunoSEQ multiplex PCR; TCRdb's copy has only in-frame clones and leaves some out. Here the sample spans over 70,000 clones, about 70% being singletons. The sequenced sample was PBMCs. The source of these receptors is a man aged 30-40 years in good health and CMV-seronegative.

V is TRBV7-9 and J is TRBJ2-3, with D perhaps matching TRBD2 (7 bases). CDR1 is SEHNR and CDR2 is FQNEAQ in the germline V gene (reference sequence). Trimming shortened V by 5 bases and J by 4 bases, and 19 bases separated the two germline ends. The CDR3 length is 16 residues. CDR3 DNA: TGTGCCAGCAGCACCCTGGGTAGGGAGGGGGCAGATACGCAGTATTTT. Amino acid sequence: CASSTLGREGADTQYF.

This chain joins TRBV18 and TRBJ2-5; D gene uncertain. This CDR3 spans 14 amino acids. Germline V gives CDR1 KGHSH, CDR2 LQKENI. V was clipped by 6 bases and J by 5 bases, with 16 bases between them. CDR3: CASSPGPSRETQYF. The CDR3, as DNA: TGTGCCAGCTCCCCCGGTCCGAGCCGGGAGACCCAGTACTTC.

This chain links TRBV7-2 with TRBJ1-3, with 9 nucleotides matching TRBD1. V trimming: 5 bases; J trimming: 6 bases; junction bases outside the gene matches: 14. CDR3 length: 17 amino acids. Germline CDR1 and CDR2: SGHTA and FQGNSA. CDR3 amino acids: CASSPLPGTGNPNTIYF. The CDR3 DNA follows: TGTGCCAGCAGCCCGCTCCCCGGGACAGGGAACCCAAACACCATATATTTT.

The chain couples TRBV5-1 to TRBJ2-3; TRBD1 matches 7 bases. The CDR3 runs 15 residues. Trimming removed 4 bases from V and 3 bases from J; junction bases left unmatched: 8. The germline CDR1 and CDR2 sequences are SGHRS and YFSETQ. CDR3 in DNA: TGCGCCAGCAGCCCGTGGACAGGAAGGACAGATACGCAGTATTTT. It codes for CASSPWTGRTDTQYF.

This clone was found once. This chain uses TRBV4-1 with TRBJ1-2, with a weak D call TRBD1 (5 bases). The CDR3 length is 14 residues. Germline V lookup: CDR1 MGHRA, CDR2 YSYEKL. Trimming cost V 0 bases and J 5 bases, with 10 bases left between them. CDR3 loop: CASSQDGGFYGYTF. The CDR3, as DNA: TGCGCCAGCAGCCAAGATGGGGGGTTTTATGGCTACACCTTC.

The V gene is TRBV9, the J gene TRBJ1-2; the D gene is possibly TRBD1 (6 bases). V lost 0 bases and J 4 bases, leaving 10 bases between the germline ends. CDR3 length: 14 residues. In germline, CDR1 is SGDLS, CDR2 YYNGEE. The CDR3 DNA reads TGTGCCAGCAGCGTAGATCAGGGGAGCTATGGCTACACCTTC. It translates to CASSVDQGSYGYTF. The full variable domain, rest sourced from reference TRBV9 and TRBJ1-2, is DSGVTQTPKHLITATGQRVTLRCSPRSGDLSVYWYQQSLDQGLQFLIQYYNGEERAKGNILERFSAQQFPDLHSELNLSSLELGDSALYFCASSVDQGSYGYTFGSGTRLTVV.

This clone came up a few times. The V and J genes are TRBV14 and TRBJ2-2, with D perhaps matching TRBD1 (6 bases). V gave up 8 bases and J gave up 6 bases, with 19 bases separating them. The CDR3 consists of 15 residues. CDR1 and CDR2 from the germline V gene are SGHDN and FVKESK. The CDR3 is CASHDPRGPAGELFF. CDR3 coding DNA: TGTGCCAGCCACGACCCCAGGGGTCCGGCCGGGGAGCTGTTTTTT.

This chain's CDR3 is CASSDDREVRDEQFF. In DNA form, the CDR3 reads TGTGCCAGCAGTGATGACAGGGAAGTGAGGGATGAGCAGTTCTTC. This chain links TRBV25-1 with TRBJ2-1; 7 bases match TRBD1. The CDR3 sequence is 15 residues long. V trimming: 3 bases; J trimming: 8 bases; junction bases outside the gene matches: 10. Germline assignment: CDR1 MGHDK and CDR2 SYGVNS. The full variable domain, its missing parts supplied by reference TRBV25-1 and TRBJ2-1, is EADIYQTPRYLVIGTGKKITLECSQTMGHDKMYWYQQDPGMELHLIHYSYGVNSTEKGDLSSESTVSRIRTEHFPLTLESARPSHTSQYLCASSDDREVRDEQFFGPGTRLTVL.

The rearrangement uses TRBV30 and TRBJ1-4; the D is unclear. The CDR3 contains 15 residues. Germline V CDR1 and CDR2: GTSNPN, SVGIG (reference sequence). The ends were cut back, 3 bases at V and 0 bases at J, with 11 bases in the middle. CDR3 amino acids: CAWRPRSATNEKLFF. DNA of the CDR3: TGTGCCTGGAGGCCGAGATCTGCAACTAATGAAAAACTGTTTTTT.

This rearrangement joins TRBV7-8 to TRBJ1-5; TRBD1 is a possible D gene (5 bases). Germline lookup yields CDR1 SGHVS and CDR2 FQNEAQ. The V end lost 2 bases, the J end lost 4 bases, and 12 bases lay between the germline ends. The CDR3 runs 15 residues. In DNA, the CDR3 is TGTGCCAGCAGCTTATATGTGGAGGGGAATCAGCCCCAGCATTTT. Its protein product is CASSLYVEGNQPQHF.

This clone has more than one count but fewer than ten. This rearrangement joins TRBV2 to TRBJ2-7; 7 bases map to TRBD1. V lost 6 bases to trimming and J lost 6 bases; unmatched junction nucleotides: 20. The CDR3 length is 17 residues. CDR1 and CDR2 (germline): SNHLY, FYNNEI. The CDR3 protein is CASSRGGTETKSAEQYF. The CDR3 bases are TGTGCCAGCAGCCGGGGTGGGACAGAAACAAAATCGGCCGAGCAGTACTTC.

V gene TRBV30 combines with J gene TRBJ1-4; D unresolved. The CDR3 sequence is 11 residues long. Per germline, CDR1 GTSNPN and CDR2 SVGIG (reference sequence). Trimming shortened V by 4 bases and J by 8 bases, and 8 bases separated the two germline ends. The CDR3 DNA sequence: TGTGCCTGGACGGCCGGGGAAAAACTGTTTTTT. This gives the protein CAWTAGEKLFF.

V is TRBV23-1 and J is TRBJ1-5; D is uncertain. TRBV23-1 is an ORF for which the function is uncertain. Trimming took 2 bases from V and 6 from J, leaving 17 bases between them. The CDR3 is made up of 16 amino acids. In DNA form, the CDR3 reads TGCGCCAGCAGTCAAGGCCCTTGGAGATTGGGTCAGCCCCAGCATTTT. Its translation is CASSQGPWRLGQPQHF.

This chain connects TRBV30 to TRBJ2-7, with 7 positions matching TRBD1. The CDR3 sequence is 13 residues long. Germline lookup yields CDR1 GTSNPN and CDR2 SVGIG (reference sequence). After removal of 4 bases from V and 3 bases from J, the junction contained 6 bases not matched to a gene. The CDR3 region is CAWNTGASYEQYF. For the CDR3, the DNA is TGTGCCTGGAACACAGGGGCGAGCTACGAGCAGTACTTC.

This clone was picked up a small number of times. This chain uses TRBV10-3 with TRBJ1-1; no firm D call. CDR3 length equals 13 residues. Trimming took 0 bases from V and 1 from J, leaving 3 bases between them. Germline CDR1 reads ENHRY; CDR2 reads SYGVKD. CDR3 amino acids: CAISESRNTEAFF. CDR3 in DNA: TGTGCCATCAGTGAGTCGAGGAACACTGAAGCTTTCTTT.

This clone was counted a few times. The chain is built from TRBV28 and TRBJ1-4; TRBD1 agrees at 8 bases. V dropped 6 bases and J dropped 8; count of bases not matched to a gene: 8. This CDR3 is built from 14 residues. CDR1 and CDR2 (germline): MDHEN, SYDVKM. CDR3 in amino acids: CASSLGQGDEKLFF. Here the CDR3 DNA reads TGTGCCAGCAGCCTAGGACAGGGAGACGAAAAACTGTTTTTT.

The chain has TRBV4-1 and TRBJ2-5; the match to TRBD2 covers 8 bases. There are 16 residues in the CDR3. The V segment lost 1 base and the J segment 5 bases; nucleotides outside the gene matches: 9. The V gene's germline CDR1 is MGHRA and CDR2 YSYEKL. CDR3 sequence (DNA): TGCGCCAGCAGCCAAGGTAGCGGGGCCCCCCGGGAGACCCAGTACTTC. The encoded protein is CASSQGSGAPRETQYF.

The CDR3 DNA reads TGTGCTAGTGGTTTCGGACTAACAGATACGCAGTATTTT. It encodes CASGFGLTDTQYF. The chain employs TRBV12-5 and TRBJ2-3, with D tentatively TRBD2 (6 bases). Germline assignment: CDR1 LGHNT and CDR2 FRNRAP. V dropped 3 bases and J dropped 3 bases, with 7 bases sitting between them. The CDR3 is 13 amino acids.

The J gene is TRBJ2-3, the V gene TRBV5-1; tentatively, D is TRBD2 (6 bases). The CDR3 contains 15 residues. Germline V gene sequence: CDR1 SGHRS, CDR2 YFSETQ. Trimming pared 0 bases from V and 4 bases from J, leaving 12 bases between. The CDR3 nucleotides read TGCGCCAGCAGCTTGGGAGGCAGGGAGGCAGATACGCAGTATTTT. It translates to CASSLGGREADTQYF.

The V and J genes are TRBV27 and TRBJ2-3, with D possibly being TRBD2 (7 bases). The length of the CDR3 is 15 residues. Trimming pared 5 bases from V and 4 bases from J, leaving 16 bases between. Germline V CDR1 and CDR2: MNHEY, SMNVEV (reference sequence). Here the CDR3 DNA reads TGTGCCAGCAGTCAGTGGCAGGGGAGGGCAGATACGCAGTATTTT. Amino acids: CASSQWQGRADTQYF.

The chain recombines TRBV18 with TRBJ2-2, with D possibly being TRBD2 (6 bases). Germline CDR1 is KGHSH and CDR2 is LQKENI. Trimming pared 3 bases from V and 4 bases from J, leaving 21 bases between. The CDR3 has 18 residues. This CDR3 reads CASSPYLPGEKATGELFF. Written as DNA, the CDR3 is TGTGCCAGCTCACCCTATTTGCCGGGAGAGAAAGCCACCGGGGAGCTGTTTTTT.

The chain links TRBV5-1 to TRBJ2-5, with TRBD2 matching over 8 bases. CDR1 and CDR2 (germline): SGHRS, YFSETQ. V shed 0 bases and J 1 base; nucleotides not matched to a gene: 8. This CDR3 is 17 amino acids long. Here the CDR3 reads CASSLGTLAGRQETQYF. The CDR3 DNA is TGCGCCAGCAGCTTGGGGACCTTAGCGGGGCGCCAAGAGACCCAGTACTTC.

The rearrangement uses TRBV12-5 and TRBJ2-2; 9 bases line up with TRBD1. Looked up from germline, CDR1 is LGHNT and CDR2 is FRNRAP. The CDR3 contains 16 residues. J was trimmed by 3 bases and V by 7 bases; bases with no gene match: 9. As DNA, the CDR3 is TGTGCTAGTGCCGGGTCCGGGACAGGGTACACCGGGGAGCTGTTTTTT. Protein: CASAGSGTGYTGELFF.

CDR3 coding DNA: TGCGCCAGCAGCCAAGACCCCCCTGGCAGGGGGCGATTGGACACTGAAGCTTTCTTT. The encoded protein is CASSQDPPGRGRLDTEAFF. The rearrangement joins TRBV4-3 to TRBJ1-1, with TRBD1 matching over 8 bases. The CDR3 loop spans 19 amino acids. V was clipped by 0 bases and J by 3 bases; unmatched bases: 15. The germline gives CDR1 LGHNA, CDR2 YSLEER.

This clone was seen a single time. V and J are TRBV10-3 and TRBJ1-1; a possible D gene is TRBD1 (6 bases). Germline V lookup: CDR1 ENHRY, CDR2 SYGVKD. The CDR3 runs to 15 residues. V was trimmed by 3 bases and J by 3 bases, leaving 14 bases between them. CDR3 DNA sequence: TGTGCCATCAGTGAAACAGGGAGGGGGGACACTGAAGCTTTCTTT. Amino acids: CAISETGRGDTEAFF.